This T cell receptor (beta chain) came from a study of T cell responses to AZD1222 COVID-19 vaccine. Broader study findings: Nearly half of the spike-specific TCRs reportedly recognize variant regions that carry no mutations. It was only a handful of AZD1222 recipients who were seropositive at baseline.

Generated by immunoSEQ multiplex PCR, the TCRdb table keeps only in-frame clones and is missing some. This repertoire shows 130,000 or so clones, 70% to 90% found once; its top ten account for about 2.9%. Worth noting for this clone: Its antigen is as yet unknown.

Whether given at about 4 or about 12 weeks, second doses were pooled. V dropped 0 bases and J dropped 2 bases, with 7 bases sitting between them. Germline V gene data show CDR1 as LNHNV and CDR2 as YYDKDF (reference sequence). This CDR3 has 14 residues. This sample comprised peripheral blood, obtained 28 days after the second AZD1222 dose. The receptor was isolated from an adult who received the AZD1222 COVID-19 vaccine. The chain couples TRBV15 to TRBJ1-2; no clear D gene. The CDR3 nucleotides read TGTGCCACCAGCAGAGAAGGAGGGAACTATGGCTACACCTTC. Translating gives CATSREGGNYGYTF. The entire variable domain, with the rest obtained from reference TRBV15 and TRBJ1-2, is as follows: DAMVIQNPRYQVTQFGKPVTLSCSQTLNHNVMYWYQQKSSQAPKLLFHYYDKDFNNEADTPDNFQSRRPNTSFCFLDIRSPGLGDTAMYLCATSREGGNYGYTFGSGTRLTVV.